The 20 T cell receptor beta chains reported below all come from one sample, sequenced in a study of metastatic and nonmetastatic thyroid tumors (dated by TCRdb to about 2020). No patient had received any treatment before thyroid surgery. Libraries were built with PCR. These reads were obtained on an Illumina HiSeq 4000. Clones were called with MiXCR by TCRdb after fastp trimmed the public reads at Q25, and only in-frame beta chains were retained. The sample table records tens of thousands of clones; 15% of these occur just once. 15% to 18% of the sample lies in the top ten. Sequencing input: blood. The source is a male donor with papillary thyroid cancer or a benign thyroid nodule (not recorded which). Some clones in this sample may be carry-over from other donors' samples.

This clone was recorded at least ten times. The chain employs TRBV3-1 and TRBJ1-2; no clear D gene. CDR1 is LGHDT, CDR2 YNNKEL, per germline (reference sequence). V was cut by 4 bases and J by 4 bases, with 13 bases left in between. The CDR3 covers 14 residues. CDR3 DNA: TGTGCCAGCAGCCGGGCTGGGGTAGGCTATGGCTACACCTTC. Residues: CASSRAGVGYGYTF.

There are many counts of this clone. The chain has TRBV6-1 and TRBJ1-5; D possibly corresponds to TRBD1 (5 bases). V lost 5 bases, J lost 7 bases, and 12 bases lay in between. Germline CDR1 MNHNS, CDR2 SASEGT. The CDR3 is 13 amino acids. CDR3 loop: CASSFRAEQPQHF. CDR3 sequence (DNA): TGTGCCAGCAGTTTCAGGGCCGAGCAGCCCCAGCATTTT.

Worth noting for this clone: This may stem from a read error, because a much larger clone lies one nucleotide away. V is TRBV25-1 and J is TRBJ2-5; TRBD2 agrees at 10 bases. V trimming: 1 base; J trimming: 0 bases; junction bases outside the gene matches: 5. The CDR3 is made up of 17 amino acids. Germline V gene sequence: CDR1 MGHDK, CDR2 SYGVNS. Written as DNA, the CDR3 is TGTGCCAGCAGTGAATTTAGCGGGAGGTCAAACCAAGAGACCCAGTACTTC. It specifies CASSEFSGRSNQETQYF.

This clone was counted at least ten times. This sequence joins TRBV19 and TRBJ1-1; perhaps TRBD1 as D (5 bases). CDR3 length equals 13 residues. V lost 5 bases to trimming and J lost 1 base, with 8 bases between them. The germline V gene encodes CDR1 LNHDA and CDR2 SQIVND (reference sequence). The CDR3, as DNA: TGTGCCAGTAGTTCGACAGCGAACACTGAAGCTTTCTTT. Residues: CASSSTANTEAFF.

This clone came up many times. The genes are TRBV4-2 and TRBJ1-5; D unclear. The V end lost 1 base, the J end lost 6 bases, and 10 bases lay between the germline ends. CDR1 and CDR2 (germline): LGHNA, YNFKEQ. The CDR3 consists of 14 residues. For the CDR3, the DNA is TGTGCCAGCAGCCAAGGGTTGGCCCCTCAGCCCCAGCATTTT. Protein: CASSQGLAPQPQHF.

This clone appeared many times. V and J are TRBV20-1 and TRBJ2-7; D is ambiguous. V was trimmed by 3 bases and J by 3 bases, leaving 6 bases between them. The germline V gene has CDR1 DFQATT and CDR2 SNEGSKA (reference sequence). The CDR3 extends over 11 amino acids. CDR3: CSARVGYEQYF. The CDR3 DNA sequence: TGCAGTGCTAGGGTCGGCTACGAGCAGTACTTC.

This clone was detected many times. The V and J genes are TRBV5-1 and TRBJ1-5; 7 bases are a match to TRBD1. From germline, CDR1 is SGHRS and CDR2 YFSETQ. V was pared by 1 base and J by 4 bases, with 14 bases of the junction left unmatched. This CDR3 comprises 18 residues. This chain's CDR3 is CASSLTPGGATANQPQHF. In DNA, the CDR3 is TGCGCCAGCAGCTTGACTCCAGGGGGGGCCACGGCTAATCAGCCCCAGCATTTT.

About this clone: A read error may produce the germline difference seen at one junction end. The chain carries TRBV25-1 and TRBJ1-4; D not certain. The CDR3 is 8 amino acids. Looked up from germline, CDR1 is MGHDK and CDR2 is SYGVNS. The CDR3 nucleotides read TGTGCCAGCAACGAAACTGTTTTT. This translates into CASNETVF.

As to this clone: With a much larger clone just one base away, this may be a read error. The CDR3 sequence: CASSFSRDEASF. Written as DNA, the CDR3 is TGTGCCAGCAGCTTCAGCAGGGATGAAGCTTCCTTT. This sequence joins TRBV5-6 and TRBJ1-1; D may be TRBD1 (5 bases). CDR3 length equals 12 residues. Germline-derived CDR1 and CDR2 are SGHDT and YYEEEE.

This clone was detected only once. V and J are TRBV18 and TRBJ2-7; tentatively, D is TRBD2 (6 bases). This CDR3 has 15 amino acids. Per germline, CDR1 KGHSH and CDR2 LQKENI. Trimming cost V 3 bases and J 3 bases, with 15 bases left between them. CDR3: CASSPGGPSYYEQYF. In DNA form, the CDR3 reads TGTGCCAGCTCACCGGGGGGTCCCTCCTACTACGAGCAGTACTTC.

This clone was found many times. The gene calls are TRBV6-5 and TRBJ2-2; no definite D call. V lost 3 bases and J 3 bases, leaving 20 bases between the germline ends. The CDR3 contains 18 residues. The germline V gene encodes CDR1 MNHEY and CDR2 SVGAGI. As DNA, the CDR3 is TGTGCCAGCAGTTATCGGGCGTTTTTACCCCCGGACACCGGGGAGCTGTTTTTT. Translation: CASSYRAFLPPDTGELFF.

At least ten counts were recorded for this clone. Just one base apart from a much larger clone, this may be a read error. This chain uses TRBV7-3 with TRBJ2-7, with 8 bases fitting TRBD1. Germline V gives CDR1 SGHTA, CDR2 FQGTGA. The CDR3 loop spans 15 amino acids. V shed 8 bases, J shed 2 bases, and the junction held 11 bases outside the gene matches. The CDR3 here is CASGPQTGAAYEQYF. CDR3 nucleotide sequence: TGTGCCAGCGGCCCTCAGACAGGGGCAGCCTACGAGCAGTACTTC.

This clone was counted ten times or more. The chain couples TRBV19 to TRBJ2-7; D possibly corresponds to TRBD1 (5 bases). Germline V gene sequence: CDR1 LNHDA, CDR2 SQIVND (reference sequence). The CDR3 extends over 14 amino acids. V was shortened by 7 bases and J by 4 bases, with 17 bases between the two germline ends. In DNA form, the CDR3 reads TGTGCCAGTACCAGGGCTAGGGGATCTTACGAGCAGTACTTC. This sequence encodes CASTRARGSYEQYF.

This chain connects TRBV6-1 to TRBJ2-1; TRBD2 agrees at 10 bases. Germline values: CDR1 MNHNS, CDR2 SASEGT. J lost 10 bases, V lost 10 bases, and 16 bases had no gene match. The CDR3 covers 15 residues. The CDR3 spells CAIGVLAGCLWEQFF. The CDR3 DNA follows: TGTGCCATCGGCGTACTAGCGGGGTGCCTGTGGGAGCAGTTCTTC.

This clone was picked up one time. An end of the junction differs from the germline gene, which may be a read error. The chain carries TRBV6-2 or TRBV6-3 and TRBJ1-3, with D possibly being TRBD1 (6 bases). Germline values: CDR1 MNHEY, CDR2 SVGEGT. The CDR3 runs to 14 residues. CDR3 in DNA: TGTGCCAGTAGTTACGAGACGGCCCGGGGGCCCATATATTTT. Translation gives CASSYETARGPIYF.

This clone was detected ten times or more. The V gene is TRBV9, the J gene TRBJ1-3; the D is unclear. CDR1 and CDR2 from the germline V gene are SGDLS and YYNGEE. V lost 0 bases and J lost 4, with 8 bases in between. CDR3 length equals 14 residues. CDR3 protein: CASSVGGTGNTIYF. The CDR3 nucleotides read TGTGCCAGCAGCGTAGGAGGCACAGGAAACACCATATATTTT.

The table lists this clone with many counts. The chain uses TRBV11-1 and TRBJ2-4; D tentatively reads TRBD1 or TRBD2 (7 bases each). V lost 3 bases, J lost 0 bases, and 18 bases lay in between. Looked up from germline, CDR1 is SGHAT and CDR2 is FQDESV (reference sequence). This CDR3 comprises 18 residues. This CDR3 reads CASSFSSGGGLAKNIQYF. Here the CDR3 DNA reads TGTGCCAGCAGCTTCTCTAGCGGAGGGGGCCTAGCCAAAAACATTCAGTACTTC.

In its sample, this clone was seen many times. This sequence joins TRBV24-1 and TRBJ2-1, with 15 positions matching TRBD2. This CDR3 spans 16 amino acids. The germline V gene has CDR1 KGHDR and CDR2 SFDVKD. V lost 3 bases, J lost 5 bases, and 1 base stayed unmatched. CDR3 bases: TGTGCCACCAGTGATGGGACTAGCGGGGGGAACAATGAGCAGTTCTTC. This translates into CATSDGTSGGNNEQFF.

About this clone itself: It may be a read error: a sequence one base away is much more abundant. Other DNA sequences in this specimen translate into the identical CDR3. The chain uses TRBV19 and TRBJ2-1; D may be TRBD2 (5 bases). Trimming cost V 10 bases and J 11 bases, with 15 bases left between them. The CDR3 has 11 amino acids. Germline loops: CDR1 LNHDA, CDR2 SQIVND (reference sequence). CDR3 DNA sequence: TGTGCCACCCTCGAGGGTGGGCAGCAGTTCTTC. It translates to CATLEGGQQFF.

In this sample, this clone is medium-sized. The CDR3 DNA reads as TGTGCCAGCAGTCTGGGACAGGGTGGGTCCTACGAGCAGTACTTC. Translated, it gives CASSLGQGGSYEQYF. This chain joins TRBV6-1 and TRBJ2-7; 9 nucleotides align to TRBD1. Germline V gives CDR1 MNHNS, CDR2 SASEGT. The CDR3 spans 15 residues. J lost 1 base, V lost 5 bases, and 6 bases had no gene match.